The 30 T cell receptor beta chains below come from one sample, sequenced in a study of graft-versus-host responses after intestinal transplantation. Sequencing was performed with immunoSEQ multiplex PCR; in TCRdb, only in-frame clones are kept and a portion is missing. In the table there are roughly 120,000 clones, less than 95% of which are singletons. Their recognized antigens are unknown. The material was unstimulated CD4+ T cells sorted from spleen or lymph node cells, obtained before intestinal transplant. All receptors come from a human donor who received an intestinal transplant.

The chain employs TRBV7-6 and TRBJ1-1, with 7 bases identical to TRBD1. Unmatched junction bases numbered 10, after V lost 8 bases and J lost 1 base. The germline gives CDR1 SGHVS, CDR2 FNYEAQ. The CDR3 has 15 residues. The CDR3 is CASRGQAYTNTEAFF. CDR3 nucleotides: TGTGCCAGCCGAGGACAGGCCTACACGAACACTGAAGCTTTCTTT.

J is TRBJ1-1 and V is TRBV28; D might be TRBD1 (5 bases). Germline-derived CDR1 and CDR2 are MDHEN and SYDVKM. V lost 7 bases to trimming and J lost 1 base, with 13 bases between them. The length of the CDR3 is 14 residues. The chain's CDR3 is CASILPQGNTEAFF. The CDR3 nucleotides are TGTGCCAGCATCTTACCCCAGGGGAACACTGAAGCTTTCTTT.

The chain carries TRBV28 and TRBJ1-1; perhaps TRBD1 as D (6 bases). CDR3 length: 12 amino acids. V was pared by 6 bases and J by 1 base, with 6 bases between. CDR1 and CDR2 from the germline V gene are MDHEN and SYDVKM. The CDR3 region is CASRTGNTEAFF. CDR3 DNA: TGTGCCAGCAGGACAGGGAACACTGAAGCTTTCTTT.

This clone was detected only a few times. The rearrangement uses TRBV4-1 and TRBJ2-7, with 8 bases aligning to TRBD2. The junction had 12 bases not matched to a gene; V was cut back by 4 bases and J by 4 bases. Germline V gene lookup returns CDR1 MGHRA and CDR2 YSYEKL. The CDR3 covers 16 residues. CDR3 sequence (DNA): TGCGCCAGCAGCCCGAGGGACTGGCGGGAGGTTTACGAGCAGTACTTC. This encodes CASSPRDWREVYEQYF.

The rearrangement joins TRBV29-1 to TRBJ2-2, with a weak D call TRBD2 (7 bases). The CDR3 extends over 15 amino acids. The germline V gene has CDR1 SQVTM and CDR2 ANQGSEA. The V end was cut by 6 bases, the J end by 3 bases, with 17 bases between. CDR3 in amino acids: CSVEGGSGYTGELFF. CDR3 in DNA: TGCAGCGTCGAGGGGGGGTCAGGGTACACCGGGGAGCTGTTTTTT.

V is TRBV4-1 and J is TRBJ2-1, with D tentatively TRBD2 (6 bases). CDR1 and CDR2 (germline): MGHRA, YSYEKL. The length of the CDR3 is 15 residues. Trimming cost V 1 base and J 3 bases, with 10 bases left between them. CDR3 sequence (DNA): TGCGCCAGCAGCCAAGGCGGGACTGTCTACAATGAGCAGTTCTTC. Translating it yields CASSQGGTVYNEQFF.

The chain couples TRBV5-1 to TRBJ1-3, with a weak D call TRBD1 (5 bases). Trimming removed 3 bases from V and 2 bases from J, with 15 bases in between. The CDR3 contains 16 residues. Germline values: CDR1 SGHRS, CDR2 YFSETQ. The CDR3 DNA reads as TGCGCCAGCAGCTCCTCGTGGGGCAACACTGGAAACACCATATATTTT. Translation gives CASSSSWGNTGNTIYF.

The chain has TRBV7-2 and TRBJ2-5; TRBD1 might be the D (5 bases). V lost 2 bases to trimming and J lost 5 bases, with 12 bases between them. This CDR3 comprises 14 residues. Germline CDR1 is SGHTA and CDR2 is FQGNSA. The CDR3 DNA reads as TGTGCCAGCAGCTTAAAAAGGGGTTGGGAGACCCAGTACTTC. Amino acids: CASSLKRGWETQYF.

CDR3 region: CASSSGQDYSYNEQFF. The CDR3 DNA sequence: TGTGCCAGCAGCTCCGGACAGGACTACTCCTACAATGAGCAGTTCTTC. The gene calls are TRBV5-4 and TRBJ2-1; weak D call: TRBD1 (7 bases). This CDR3 spans 16 amino acids. The V end was cut by 3 bases, the J end by 0 bases, with 13 bases between. In germline, CDR1 is SGHNT, CDR2 YYREEE (reference sequence).

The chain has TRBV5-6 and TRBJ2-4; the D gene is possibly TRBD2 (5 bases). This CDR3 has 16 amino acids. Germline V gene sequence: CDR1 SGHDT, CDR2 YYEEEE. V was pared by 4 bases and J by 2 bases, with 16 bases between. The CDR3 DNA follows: TGTGCCAGCAGCCACACCCTGACTAAGTCCAAAAACATTCAGTACTTC. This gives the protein CASSHTLTKSKNIQYF.

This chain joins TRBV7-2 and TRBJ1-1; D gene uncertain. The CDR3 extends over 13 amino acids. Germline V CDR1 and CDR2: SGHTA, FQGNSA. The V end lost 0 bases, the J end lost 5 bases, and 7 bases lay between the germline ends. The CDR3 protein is CASSLARVTEAFF. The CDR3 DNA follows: TGTGCCAGCAGCTTAGCCCGAGTGACTGAAGCTTTCTTT.

The CDR3 nucleotides read TGTGCCAGCTCACCCGAACAGGGTGGGGCTTTCTTT. Translating it yields CASSPEQGGAFF. The chain uses TRBV18 and TRBJ1-1, with D possibly TRBD1 on 6 matching bases. This CDR3 has 12 residues. V lost 3 bases to trimming and J lost 11 bases, with 13 bases between them. Germline V gives CDR1 KGHSH, CDR2 LQKENI.

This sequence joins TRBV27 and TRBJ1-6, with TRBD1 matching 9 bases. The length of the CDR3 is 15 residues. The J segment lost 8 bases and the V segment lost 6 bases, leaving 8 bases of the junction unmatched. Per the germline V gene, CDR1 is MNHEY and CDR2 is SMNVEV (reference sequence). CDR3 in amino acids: CASSLDRGAYSPLHF. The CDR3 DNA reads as TGTGCCAGCAGCTTAGACAGGGGGGCCTATTCACCCCTCCACTTT.

The CDR3 DNA reads TGTGCCAGCAGTTATGGGCCAGGGAAGAGCAATCAGCCCCAGCATTTT. Translating gives CASSYGPGKSNQPQHF. The chain is built from TRBV6-6 and TRBJ1-5; a possible D gene is TRBD1 (5 bases). The ends were cut back, 3 bases at V and 1 base at J, with 13 bases in the middle. The CDR3 runs 16 residues. Germline V CDR1 and CDR2: MNHNY, SVGAGI (reference sequence).

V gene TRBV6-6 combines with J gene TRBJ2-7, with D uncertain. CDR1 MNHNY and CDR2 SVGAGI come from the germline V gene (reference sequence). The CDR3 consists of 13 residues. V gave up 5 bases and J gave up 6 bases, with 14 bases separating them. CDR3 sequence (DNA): TGTGCCAGCAGTATGCCCCGTGGCAGCGAGCAGTACTTC. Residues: CASSMPRGSEQYF.

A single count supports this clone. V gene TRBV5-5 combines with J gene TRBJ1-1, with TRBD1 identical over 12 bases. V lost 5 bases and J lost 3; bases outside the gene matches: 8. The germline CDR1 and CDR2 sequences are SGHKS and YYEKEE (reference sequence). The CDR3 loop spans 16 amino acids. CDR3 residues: CASRPGQGAPDTEAFF. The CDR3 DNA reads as TGTGCCAGCAGGCCGGGACAGGGGGCGCCTGACACTGAAGCTTTCTTT.

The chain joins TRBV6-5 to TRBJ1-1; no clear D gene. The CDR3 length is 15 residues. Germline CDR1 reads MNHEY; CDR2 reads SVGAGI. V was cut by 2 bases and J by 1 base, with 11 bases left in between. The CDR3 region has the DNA TGTGCCAGCAGTTACCTAGGCAAACAGAACACTGAAGCTTTCTTT. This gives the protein CASSYLGKQNTEAFF.

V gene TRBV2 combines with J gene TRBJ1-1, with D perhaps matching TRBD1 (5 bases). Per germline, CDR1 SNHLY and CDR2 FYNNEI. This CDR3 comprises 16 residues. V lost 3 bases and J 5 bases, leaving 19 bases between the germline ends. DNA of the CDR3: TGTGCCAGCAGTGACTATAACGAGGGGAGGCGGACTGAAGCTTTCTTT. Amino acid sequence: CASSDYNEGRRTEAFF.

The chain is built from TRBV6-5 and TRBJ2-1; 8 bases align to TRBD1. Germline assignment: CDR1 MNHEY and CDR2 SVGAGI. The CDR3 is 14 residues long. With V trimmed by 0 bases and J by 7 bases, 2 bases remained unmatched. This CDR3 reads CASSYSTGGNEQFF. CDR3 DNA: TGTGCCAGCAGTTACTCCACAGGGGGGAATGAGCAGTTCTTC.

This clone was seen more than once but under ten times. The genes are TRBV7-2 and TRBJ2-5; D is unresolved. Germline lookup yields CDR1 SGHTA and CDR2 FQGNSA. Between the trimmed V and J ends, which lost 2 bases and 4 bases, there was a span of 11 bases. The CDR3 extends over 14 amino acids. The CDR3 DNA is TGTGCCAGCAGCTTATCAAAGCCAAGAGAGACCCAGTACTTC. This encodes CASSLSKPRETQYF.

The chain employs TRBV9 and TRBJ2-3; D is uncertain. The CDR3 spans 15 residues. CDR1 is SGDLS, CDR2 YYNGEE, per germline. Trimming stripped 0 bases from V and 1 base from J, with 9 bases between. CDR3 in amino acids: CASSVGPFGTDTQYF. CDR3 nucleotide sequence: TGTGCCAGCAGCGTAGGTCCCTTTGGCACAGATACGCAGTATTTT.

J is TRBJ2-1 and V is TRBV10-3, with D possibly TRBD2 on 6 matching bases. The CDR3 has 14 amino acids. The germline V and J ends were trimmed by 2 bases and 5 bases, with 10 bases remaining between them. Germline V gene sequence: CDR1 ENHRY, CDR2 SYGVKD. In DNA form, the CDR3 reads TGTGCCATCAGTGAGGGCGGGAAAAACAATGAGCAGTTCTTC. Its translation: CAISEGGKNNEQFF.

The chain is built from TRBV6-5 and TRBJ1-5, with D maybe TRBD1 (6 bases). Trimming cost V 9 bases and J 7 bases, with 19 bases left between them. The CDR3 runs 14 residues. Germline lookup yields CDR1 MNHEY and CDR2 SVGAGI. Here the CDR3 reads CASHGRGAGQPQHF. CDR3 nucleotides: TGTGCCAGTCACGGGAGGGGGGCTGGACAGCCCCAGCATTTT.

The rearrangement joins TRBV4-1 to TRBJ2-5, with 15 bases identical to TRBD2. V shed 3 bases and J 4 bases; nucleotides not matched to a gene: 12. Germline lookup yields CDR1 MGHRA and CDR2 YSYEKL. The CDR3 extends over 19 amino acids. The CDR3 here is CASSHPGLAGGPNRETQYF. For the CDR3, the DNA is TGCGCCAGCAGCCATCCTGGACTAGCGGGAGGGCCCAACCGAGAGACCCAGTACTTC.

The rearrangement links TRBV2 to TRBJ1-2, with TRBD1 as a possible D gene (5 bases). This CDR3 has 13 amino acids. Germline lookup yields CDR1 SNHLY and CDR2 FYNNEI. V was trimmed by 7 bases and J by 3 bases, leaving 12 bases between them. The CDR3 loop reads CASTPQAYYGYTF. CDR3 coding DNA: TGTGCCAGCACCCCACAGGCTTACTATGGCTACACCTTC.

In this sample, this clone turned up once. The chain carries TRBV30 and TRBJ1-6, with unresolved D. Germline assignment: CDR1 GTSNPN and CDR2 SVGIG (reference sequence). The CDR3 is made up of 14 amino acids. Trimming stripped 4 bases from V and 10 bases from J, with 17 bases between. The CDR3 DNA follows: TGTGCCTGGAAACAAGATCCTGGCAGGTCACCCCTCCACTTT. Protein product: CAWKQDPGRSPLHF. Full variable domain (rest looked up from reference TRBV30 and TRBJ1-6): SQTIHQWPATLVQPVGSPLSLECTVEGTSNPNLYWYRQAAGRGLQLLFYSVGIGQISSEVPQNLSASRPQDRQFILSSKKLLLSDSGFYLCAWKQDPGRSPLHFGNGTRLTVT.

The CDR3 sequence: CASSFSGGNTEAFF. The CDR3 DNA sequence: TGCGCCAGCAGCTTCTCAGGGGGTAACACTGAAGCTTTCTTT. V is TRBV5-1 and J is TRBJ1-1; 7 bases are a match to TRBD1. CDR1 SGHRS and CDR2 YFSETQ come from the germline V gene. The CDR3 spans 14 residues. The ends lost 2 bases at V and 2 bases at J; junction bases unmatched: 3. The entire variable domain, with the rest obtained from reference TRBV5-1 and TRBJ1-1, is as follows: KAGVTQTPRYLIKTRGQQVTLSCSPISGHRSVSWYQQTPGQGLQFLFEYFSETQRNKGNFPGRFSGRQFSNSRSEMNVSTLELGDSALYLCASSFSGGNTEAFFGQGTRLTVV.

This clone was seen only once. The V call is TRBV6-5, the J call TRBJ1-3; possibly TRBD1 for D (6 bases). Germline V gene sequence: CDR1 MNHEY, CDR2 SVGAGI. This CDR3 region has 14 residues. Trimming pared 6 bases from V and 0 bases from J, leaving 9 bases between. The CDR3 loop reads CASSTGSSGNTIYF. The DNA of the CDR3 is TGTGCCAGCAGCACAGGGAGCTCTGGAAACACCATATATTTT.

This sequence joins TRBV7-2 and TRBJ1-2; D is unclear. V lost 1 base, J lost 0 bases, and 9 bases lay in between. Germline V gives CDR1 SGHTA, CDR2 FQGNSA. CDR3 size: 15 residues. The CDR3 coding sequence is TGTGCCAGCAGCTTAGAAATGACATCTAACTATGGCTACACCTTC. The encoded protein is CASSLEMTSNYGYTF.

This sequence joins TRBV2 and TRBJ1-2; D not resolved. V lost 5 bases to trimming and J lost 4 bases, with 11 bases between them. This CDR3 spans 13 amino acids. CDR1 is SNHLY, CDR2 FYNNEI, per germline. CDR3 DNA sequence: TGTGCCAGCAGTTTTGTAGTGAGCTATGGCTACACCTTC. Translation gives CASSFVVSYGYTF.